The 15 T cell receptor beta chains below come from one sample, sequenced in a study of cytomegalovirus exposure and HLA in healthy donors. The PCR used 60 Vbeta and 13 Jbeta primers. The data were produced by immunoSEQ multiplex PCR, yet TCRdb's version contains in-frame clones alone and is incomplete. The sample holds 150,000 to 200,000 clones; roughly four fifths are singletons and the top ten take around 2.6%. Sequencing was done on a sample of PBMCs. These receptors came from a female donor in good health and CMV-seronegative.

This clone was found once. This chain connects TRBV10-3 to TRBJ2-1; TRBD2 aligns across 9 bases. Germline-derived CDR1 and CDR2 are ENHRY and SYGVKD. CDR3 length: 14 amino acids. V lost 6 bases to trimming and J lost 6 bases; unmatched junction nucleotides: 6. The CDR3 here is CAISIAGVLNEQFF. The CDR3 DNA reads as TGTGCCATCAGCATAGCGGGAGTCCTCAATGAGCAGTTCTTC.

This clone was observed a handful of times. The chain couples TRBV5-8 to TRBJ1-1; the D gene is possibly TRBD1 (5 bases). The germline gives CDR1 SGHTS, CDR2 YDEGEE. CDR3 length: 12 residues. The V and J ends lost 1 base and 11 bases respectively, with 12 bases between them. Here the CDR3 reads CASSLLQGEAFF. The CDR3 nucleotides read TGTGCCAGCAGCTTGTTGCAGGGTGAGGCTTTCTTT.

V usage is TRBV27 and J usage is TRBJ1-6; a possible D gene is TRBD1 (5 bases). CDR1 and CDR2 (germline): MNHEY, SMNVEV (reference sequence). With 8 bases removed from V and 6 bases from J, the gap between germline ends came to 20 bases. The CDR3 is made up of 16 amino acids. The CDR3 coding sequence is TGTGCCAGCCTCCCCCTCCAGGGAAGGGGTAATTCACCCCTCCACTTT. This gives the protein CASLPLQGRGNSPLHF.

The chain uses TRBV4-1 and TRBJ2-1, with D perhaps TRBD2 (5 bases). The length of the CDR3 is 15 residues. Germline V gives CDR1 MGHRA, CDR2 YSYEKL. Between the trimmed V and J ends, which lost 0 bases and 7 bases, there was a span of 13 bases. This CDR3 reads CASSQDPRPGNEQFF. Here the CDR3 DNA reads TGCGCCAGCAGCCAAGATCCCCGACCGGGGAATGAGCAGTTCTTC.

The gene calls are TRBV5-1 and TRBJ1-1; possibly TRBD1 for D (6 bases). V shed 7 bases and J shed 6 bases, with 19 bases lying between them. Germline V gene data show CDR1 as SGHRS and CDR2 as YFSETQ. The CDR3 covers 14 residues. CDR3: CASGPYRENSEAFF. DNA of the CDR3: TGCGCCAGCGGCCCGTACAGGGAAAACTCTGAAGCTTTCTTT.

This clone turned up a few times. The V gene is TRBV4-3, the J gene TRBJ1-5; no firm D call. The V end lost 0 bases, the J end lost 4 bases, and 4 bases lay between the germline ends. This CDR3 has 13 residues. Germline lookup yields CDR1 LGHNA and CDR2 YSLEER. The CDR3 is CASSQERNQPQHF. For the CDR3, the DNA is TGCGCCAGCAGCCAAGAGAGGAATCAGCCCCAGCATTTT.

The genes are TRBV25-1 and TRBJ1-1; D is ambiguous. The CDR3 contains 13 residues. Germline V gene lookup returns CDR1 MGHDK and CDR2 SYGVNS. Trimming pared 6 bases from V and 6 bases from J, leaving 14 bases between. CDR3 amino acids: CASSEGTMAEAFF. CDR3 sequence (DNA): TGTGCCAGCAGCGAGGGAACGATGGCTGAAGCTTTCTTT.

For the CDR3, the DNA is TGTGCCAGCAGCCCCCACTCCGGGACATTGGGAGATACGCAGTATTTT. It translates to CASSPHSGTLGDTQYF. The V and J genes are TRBV7-9 and TRBJ2-3; perhaps TRBD1 as D (6 bases). The CDR3 contains 16 residues. Trimming took 5 bases from V and 5 from J, leaving 20 bases between them. CDR1 and CDR2 (germline): SEHNR, FQNEAQ (reference sequence).

The CDR3 region is CASRPRAGLAKNIQYF. In DNA, the CDR3 is TGTGCCAGCAGGCCTAGAGCGGGTTTAGCCAAAAACATTCAGTACTTC. The chain carries TRBV6-6 and TRBJ2-4, with a tentative D call TRBD2 (6 bases). Trimming took off 6 bases at V and 0 bases at J, with 15 bases between the two ends. There are 16 residues in the CDR3. The V gene's germline CDR1 is MNHNY and CDR2 SVGAGI (reference sequence).

The CDR3 loop reads CASSHQGVFDDSGNTIYF. The CDR3 coding sequence is TGCGCCAGCAGCCACCAGGGGGTCTTTGATGACTCTGGAAACACCATATATTTT. V usage is TRBV4-3 and J usage is TRBJ1-3; TRBD1 agrees at 7 bases. CDR1 is LGHNA, CDR2 YSLEER, per germline. The CDR3 sequence is 18 residues long. V was pared by 3 bases and J by 0 bases, with 11 bases of the junction left unmatched.

The chain has TRBV9 and TRBJ1-1, with TRBD1 as a possible D gene (6 bases). The length of the CDR3 is 14 residues. With 0 bases removed from V and 5 bases from J, the gap between germline ends came to 11 bases. Germline V gene lookup returns CDR1 SGDLS and CDR2 YYNGEE. The CDR3 here is CASSVAGGRTEAFF. Here the CDR3 DNA reads TGTGCCAGCAGCGTAGCGGGGGGCAGAACTGAAGCTTTCTTT.

A few counts support this clone. The chain carries TRBV4-1 and TRBJ2-7, with 7 bases that match TRBD2. The CDR3 runs 15 residues. Germline CDR1 and CDR2: MGHRA and YSYEKL. With 0 bases clipped from V and 6 bases from J, the junction kept 8 bases outside the gene matches. CDR3 sequence reads: CASSQDRAGRGEQYF. In DNA form, the CDR3 reads TGCGCCAGCAGCCAAGATAGAGCGGGGAGGGGCGAGCAGTACTTC.

In its sample, this clone was seen once. The V call is TRBV7-2, the J call TRBJ2-3; 8 bases fit TRBD2. CDR3 length equals 13 residues. The germline gives CDR1 SGHTA, CDR2 FQGNSA. Losses at the gene ends were 3 bases for V and 5 bases for J; bases not matched to a gene: 1. This CDR3 reads CASSLREVDTQYF. The CDR3 DNA reads as TGTGCCAGCAGCTTGCGGGAGGTAGATACGCAGTATTTT.

The genes are TRBV19 and TRBJ2-1; the D gene is possibly TRBD1 (6 bases). CDR3 length equals 15 residues. Germline V gene lookup returns CDR1 LNHDA and CDR2 SQIVND (reference sequence). V was trimmed by 8 bases and J by 0 bases, leaving 14 bases between them. Written as DNA, the CDR3 is TGTGCCAGTTCATTTGACAGGAGCTCCTACAATGAGCAGTTCTTC. This translates into CASSFDRSSYNEQFF.

This clone was seen once. This chain connects TRBV10-3 to TRBJ2-3, with 10 bases that match TRBD2. Losses at the gene ends were 8 bases for V and 4 bases for J; bases not matched to a gene: 9. Germline V lookup: CDR1 ENHRY, CDR2 SYGVKD. This CDR3 is built from 15 residues. CDR3 sequence: CAIGERGGEPDTQYF. CDR3 sequence (DNA): TGTGCCATCGGGGAGCGGGGGGGCGAGCCAGATACGCAGTATTTT.